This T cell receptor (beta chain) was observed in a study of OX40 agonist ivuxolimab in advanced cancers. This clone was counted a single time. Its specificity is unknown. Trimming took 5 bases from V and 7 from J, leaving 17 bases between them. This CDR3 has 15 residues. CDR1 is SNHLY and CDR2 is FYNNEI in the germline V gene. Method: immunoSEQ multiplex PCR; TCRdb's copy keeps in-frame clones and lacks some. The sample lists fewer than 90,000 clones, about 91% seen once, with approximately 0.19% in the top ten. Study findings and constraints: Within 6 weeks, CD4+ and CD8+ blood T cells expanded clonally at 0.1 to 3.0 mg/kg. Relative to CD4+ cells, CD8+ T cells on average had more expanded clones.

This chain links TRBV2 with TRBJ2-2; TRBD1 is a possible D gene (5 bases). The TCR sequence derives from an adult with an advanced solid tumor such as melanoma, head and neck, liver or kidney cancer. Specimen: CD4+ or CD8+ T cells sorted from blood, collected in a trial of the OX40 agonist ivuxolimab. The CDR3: CASSSPTAVSGELFF. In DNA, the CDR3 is TGTGCCAGCAGTAGCCCGACAGCAGTCAGCGGGGAGCTGTTTTTT.